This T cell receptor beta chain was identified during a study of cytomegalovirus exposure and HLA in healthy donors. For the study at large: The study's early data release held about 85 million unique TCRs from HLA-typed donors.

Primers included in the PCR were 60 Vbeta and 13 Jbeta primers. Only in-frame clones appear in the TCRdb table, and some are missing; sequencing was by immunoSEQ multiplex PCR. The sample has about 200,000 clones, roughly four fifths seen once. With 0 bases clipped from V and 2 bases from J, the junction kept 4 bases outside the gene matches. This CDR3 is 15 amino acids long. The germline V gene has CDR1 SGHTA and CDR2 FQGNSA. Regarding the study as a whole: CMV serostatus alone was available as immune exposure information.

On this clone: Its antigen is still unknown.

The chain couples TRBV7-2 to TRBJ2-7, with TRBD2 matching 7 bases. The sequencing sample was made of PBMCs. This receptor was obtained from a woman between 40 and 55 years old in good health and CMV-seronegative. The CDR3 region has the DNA TGTGCCAGCAGCTTAGCCGGACTAGGTCCCTACGAGCAGTACTTC. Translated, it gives CASSLAGLGPYEQYF.